The clone carrying this T cell receptor beta chain was seen a few times. Its antigen is currently unknown. When around nine days of culture had elapsed, CD4+ T cells were isolated. Two-dose vaccination with either BNT162b2 or mRNA-1273 was given to the participants. Half the medium was swapped for IL-2 medium on days 3 and 7. Using immunoSEQ multiplex PCR, the repertoire was profiled, and TCRdb retains in-frame clones only, with some absent. The sample contains approximately 60,000 clones, just under 80% of which appear only once. The germline gives CDR1 SNHLY, CDR2 FYNNEI. The ends lost 5 bases at V and 0 bases at J; junction bases unmatched: 2. There are 15 residues in the CDR3. The data belong to a study of vaccination effects on CD4 cells after COVID-19. For the study at large: After the second dose, samples were taken at median day 72. Wells of around 2.2 million PBMC each were grown with 8.5 to 10 IU/ml IL-2 and roughly 9.2 ug/ml peptides.

The clonotype comes from a human donor who received a COVID-19 vaccine. The input for sequencing was CD4+ T cells from PBMCs cultured without peptide, taken after COVID-19 vaccination. J is TRBJ1-4 and V is TRBV2; 8 bases are shared with TRBD1. The CDR3 coding sequence is TGTGCCAGCAGTTCACAGGGGGCAACTAATGAAAAACTGTTTTTT. It codes for CASSSQGATNEKLFF.